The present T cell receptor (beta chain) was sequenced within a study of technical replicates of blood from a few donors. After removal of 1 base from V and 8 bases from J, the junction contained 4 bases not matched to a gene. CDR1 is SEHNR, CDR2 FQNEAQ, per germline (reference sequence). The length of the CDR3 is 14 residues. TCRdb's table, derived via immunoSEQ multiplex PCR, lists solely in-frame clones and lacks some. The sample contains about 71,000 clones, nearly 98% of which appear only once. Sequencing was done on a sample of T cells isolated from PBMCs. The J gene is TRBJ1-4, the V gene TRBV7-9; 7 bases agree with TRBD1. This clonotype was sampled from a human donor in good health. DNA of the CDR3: TGTGCCAGCAGCTTAGGACAGGGAAGCGAAAAACTGTTTTTT. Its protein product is CASSLGQGSEKLFF.